This T cell receptor beta chain was captured in a study of CD8+ T cells in alopecia areata. The overall study: Percent of scalp involved defined treated patients' severity scores.

Treatment: oral pan-JAK inhibitor, 5-10 mg twice daily. CDR1 and CDR2 from the germline V gene are MGHRA and YSYEKL. The J segment lost 0 bases and the V segment lost 4 bases, leaving 8 bases of the junction unmatched. The CDR3 is 17 amino acids. This clone was recorded only once. Antigen specificity is unknown. Notes on the study in general: An increase in clonality over normal scalp was evident in lesional scalp, especially alopecia totalis/universalis.

As the sequencing template, cDNA was produced by extracting RNA and reverse transcribing it. Profiled with immunoSEQ multiplex PCR; TCRdb holds only in-frame clones, not every one. The sample lists approximately 100,000 clones; about nine tenths were seen once. The sequence came from a human donor with alopecia areata. This chain joins TRBV4-1 and TRBJ2-5, with TRBD1 matching over 10 bases. The source was CD8+ T cells sorted from blood, collected at approximately week 30, from a patient treated with tofacitinib. The CDR3 region is CASSRTGTGVYQETQYF. For the CDR3, the DNA is TGCGCCAGCAGCCGCACTGGGACAGGGGTGTACCAAGAGACCCAGTACTTC.